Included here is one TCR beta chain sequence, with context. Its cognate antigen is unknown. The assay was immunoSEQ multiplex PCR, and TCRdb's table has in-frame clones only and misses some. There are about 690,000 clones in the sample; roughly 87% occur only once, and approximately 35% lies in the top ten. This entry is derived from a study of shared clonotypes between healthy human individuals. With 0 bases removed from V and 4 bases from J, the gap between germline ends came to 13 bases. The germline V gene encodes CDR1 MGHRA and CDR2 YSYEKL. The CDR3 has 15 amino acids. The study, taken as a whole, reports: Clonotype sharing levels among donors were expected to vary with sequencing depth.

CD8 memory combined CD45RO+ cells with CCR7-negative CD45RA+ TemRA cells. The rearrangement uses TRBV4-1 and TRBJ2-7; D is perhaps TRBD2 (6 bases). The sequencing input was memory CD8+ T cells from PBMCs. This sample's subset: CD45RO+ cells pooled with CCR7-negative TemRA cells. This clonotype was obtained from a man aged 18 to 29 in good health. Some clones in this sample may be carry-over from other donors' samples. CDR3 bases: TGCGCCAGCAGCCAAGACGCGGCTGGGGGGTACGAGCAGTACTTC. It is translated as CASSQDAAGGYEQYF.